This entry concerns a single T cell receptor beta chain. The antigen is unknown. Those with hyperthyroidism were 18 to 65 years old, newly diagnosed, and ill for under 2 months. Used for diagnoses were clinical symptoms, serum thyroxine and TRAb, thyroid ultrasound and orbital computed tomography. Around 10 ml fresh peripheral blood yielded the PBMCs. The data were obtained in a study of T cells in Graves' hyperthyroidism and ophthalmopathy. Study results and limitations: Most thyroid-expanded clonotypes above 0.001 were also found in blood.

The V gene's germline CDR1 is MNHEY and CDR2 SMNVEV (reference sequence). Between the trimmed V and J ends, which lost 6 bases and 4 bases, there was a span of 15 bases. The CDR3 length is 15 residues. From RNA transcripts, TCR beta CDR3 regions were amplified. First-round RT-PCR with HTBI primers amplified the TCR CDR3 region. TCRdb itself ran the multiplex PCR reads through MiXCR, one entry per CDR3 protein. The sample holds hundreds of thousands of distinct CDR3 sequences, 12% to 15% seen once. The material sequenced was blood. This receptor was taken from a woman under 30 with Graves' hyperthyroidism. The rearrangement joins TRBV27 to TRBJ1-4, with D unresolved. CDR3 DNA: TGTGCCAGCAGCTCAGGCAACCGGGGTAATGAAAAACTGTTTTTT. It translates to CASSSGNRGNEKLFF.